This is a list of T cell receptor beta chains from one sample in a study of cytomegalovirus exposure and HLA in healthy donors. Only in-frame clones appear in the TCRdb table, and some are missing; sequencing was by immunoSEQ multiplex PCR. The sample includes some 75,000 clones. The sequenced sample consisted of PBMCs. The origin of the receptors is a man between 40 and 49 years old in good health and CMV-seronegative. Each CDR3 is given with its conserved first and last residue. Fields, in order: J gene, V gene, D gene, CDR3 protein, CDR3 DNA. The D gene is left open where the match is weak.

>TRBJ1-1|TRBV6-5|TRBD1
CASSSWTGTPEAFF
TGTGCCAGCAGTTCCTGGACAGGGACCCCTGAAGCTTTCTTT
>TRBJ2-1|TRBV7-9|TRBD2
CASIGTSGIRNEQFF
TGTGCCAGCATCGGGACTAGCGGGATTAGGAATGAGCAGTTCTTC
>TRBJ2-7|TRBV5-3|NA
CARSFGRTYEQYF
TGTGCCAGAAGCTTCGGCAGGACCTACGAGCAGTACTTC
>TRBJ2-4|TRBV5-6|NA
CASSLWGPAKNIQYF
TGTGCCAGCAGCTTGTGGGGCCCAGCCAAAAACATTCAGTACTTC
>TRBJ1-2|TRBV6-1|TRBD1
CASAQGSNYGYTF
TGTGCCAGCGCACAGGGGAGTAACTATGGCTACACCTTC
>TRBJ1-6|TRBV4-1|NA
CASSQVAGYNSPLHF
TGCGCCAGCAGCCAAGTAGCGGGGTATAATTCACCCCTCCACTTT
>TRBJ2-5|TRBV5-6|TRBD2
CASSSRLTSIQETQYF
TGTGCCAGCAGCTCCCGGCTGACTAGCATCCAAGAGACCCAGTACTTC
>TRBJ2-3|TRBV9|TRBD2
CASSETSLDTDTQYF
TGTGCCAGCAGCGAGACTAGCTTAGACACAGATACGCAGTATTTT
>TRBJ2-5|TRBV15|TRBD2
CATSRDRGGEETQYF
TGTGCCACCAGCAGAGATCGGGGGGGAGAAGAGACCCAGTACTTC
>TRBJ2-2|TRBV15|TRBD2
CATSRGLAGEAGELFF
TGTGCCACCAGCAGAGGGCTAGCGGGAGAGGCCGGGGAGCTGTTTTTT
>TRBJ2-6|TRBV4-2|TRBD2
CASSPSGGGSGANVLTF
TGTGCCAGCAGCCCTAGCGGGGGGGGGTCTGGGGCCAACGTCCTGACTTTC
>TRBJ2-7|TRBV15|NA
CATSRDNNLYEQYF
TGTGCCACCAGCAGAGATAATAATCTCTACGAGCAGTACTTC
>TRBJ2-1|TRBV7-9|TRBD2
CASSPPGLAGPNEQFF
TGTGCCAGCAGCCCTCCGGGACTAGCGGGGCCCAATGAGCAGTTCTTC
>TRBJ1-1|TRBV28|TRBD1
CASSSGGAAFF
TGTGCCAGCAGTTCAGGGGGCGCGGCTTTCTTT
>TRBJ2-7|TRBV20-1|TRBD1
CSAGTGNEQYF
TGCAGTGCCGGGACAGGTAACGAGCAGTACTTC
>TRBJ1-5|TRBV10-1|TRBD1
CASSTIGQDYSNQPQHF
TGCGCCAGCAGTACAATTGGACAGGACTATAGCAATCAGCCCCAGCATTTT
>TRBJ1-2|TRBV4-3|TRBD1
CASSQNRGSDGYTF
TGCGCCAGCAGCCAGAACAGGGGTAGCGACGGCTACACCTTC
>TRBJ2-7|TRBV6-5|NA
CASSYTDSNRHEQYF
TGTGCCAGCAGTTATACGGACAGCAACCGTCACGAGCAGTACTTC
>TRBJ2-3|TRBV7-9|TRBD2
CASSSTSGTGDTQYF
TGTGCCAGCAGCTCGACTAGCGGGACGGGAGATACGCAGTATTTT
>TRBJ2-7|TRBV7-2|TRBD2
CASSLAGSGNEQYF
TGTGCCAGCAGCTTAGCAGGTAGCGGGAACGAGCAGTACTTC
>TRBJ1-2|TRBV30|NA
CAWRGGLGTLRRDYGYTF
TGTGCCTGGCGGGGGGGGCTCGGGACCCTAAGGAGGGACTATGGCTACACCTTC
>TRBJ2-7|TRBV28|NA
CASSFSRVIYEQYF
TGTGCCAGCAGTTTTTCCCGGGTGATCTACGAGCAGTACTTC
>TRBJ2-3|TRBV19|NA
CASSRAVLDTQYF
TGTGCCAGTAGTAGGGCAGTACTAGATACGCAGTATTTT
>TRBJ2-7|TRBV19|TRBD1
CASSHGTGVGYEQYF
TGTGCCAGTAGTCACGGGACAGGGGTAGGCTACGAGCAGTACTTC
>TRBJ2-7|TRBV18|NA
CASSPRQDGDEQYF
TGTGCCAGCTCACCGCGACAGGACGGTGACGAGCAGTACTTC
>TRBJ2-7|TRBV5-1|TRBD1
CASSFSPRQGSYEQYF
TGCGCCAGCAGCTTTTCACCGCGACAGGGATCCTACGAGCAGTACTTC
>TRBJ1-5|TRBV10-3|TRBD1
CAISEGTGGQPQHF
TGTGCCATCAGTGAGGGTACAGGGGGTCAGCCCCAGCATTTT
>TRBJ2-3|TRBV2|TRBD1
CASSVVQGITQYF
TGTGCCAGCAGTGTAGTACAGGGGATTACGCAGTATTTT
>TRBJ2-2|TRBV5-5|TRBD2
CASSSGTTNTGELFF
TGTGCCAGCAGCTCCGGGACTACGAACACCGGGGAGCTGTTTTTT
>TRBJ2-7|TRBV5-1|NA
CASSLVGEQYF
TGCGCCAGCAGCTTGGTCGGCGAGCAGTACTTC
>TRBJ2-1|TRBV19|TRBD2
CASSRSKLAGKYNEQFF
TGTGCCAGTAGTAGATCAAAACTAGCGGGGAAGTACAATGAGCAGTTCTTC
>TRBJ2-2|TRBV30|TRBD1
CAWSVDRGPGELFF
TGTGCCTGGAGTGTAGACAGGGGACCCGGGGAGCTGTTTTTT
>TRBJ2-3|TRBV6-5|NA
CASSWQGGPDTQYF
TGTGCCAGCAGTTGGCAGGGAGGCCCAGATACGCAGTATTTT
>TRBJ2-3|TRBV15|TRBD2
CATSRIKAGRGGWPDTQYF
TGTGCCACCAGCAGGATCAAAGCAGGGAGGGGTGGATGGCCAGATACGCAGTATTTT
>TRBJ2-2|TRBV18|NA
CASSPSRTANTGELFF
TGTGCCAGCTCACCGTCGAGGACAGCGAACACCGGGGAGCTGTTTTTT
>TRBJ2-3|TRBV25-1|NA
CASSETRGTDTQYF
TGTGCCAGCAGTGAAACCCGGGGGACAGATACGCAGTATTTT
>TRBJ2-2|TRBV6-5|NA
CASRESAGELFF
TGTGCCAGCAGGGAGAGCGCCGGGGAGCTGTTTTTT
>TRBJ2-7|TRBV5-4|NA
CASSLGRAYEQYF
TGTGCCAGCAGCTTGGGGAGGGCCTACGAGCAGTACTTC
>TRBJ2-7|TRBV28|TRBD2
CASLSFSGLAYEQYF
TGTGCCAGCCTGAGCTTTTCGGGACTAGCGTACGAGCAGTACTTC
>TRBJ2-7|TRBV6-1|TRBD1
CASSGGSRGTDSYEQYF
TGTGCCAGCAGTGGGGGGTCCAGGGGGACCGACTCCTACGAGCAGTACTTC
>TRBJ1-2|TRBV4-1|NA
CASSHTGYGYTF
TGCGCCAGCAGCCACACGGGCTATGGCTACACCTTC
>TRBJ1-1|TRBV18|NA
CASSQERATEAFF
TGTGCCAGCTCACAGGAGAGGGCCACTGAAGCTTTCTTT
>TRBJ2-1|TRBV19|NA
CASSTYPGQIRNEQFF
TGTGCCAGTAGTACATACCCGGGTCAGATCCGCAATGAGCAGTTCTTC
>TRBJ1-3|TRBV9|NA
CASSPFWGDGNTIYF
TGTGCCAGCAGCCCTTTTTGGGGGGATGGAAACACCATATATTTT
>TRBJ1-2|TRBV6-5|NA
CASSYQGVDTF
TGTGCCAGCAGTTACCAAGGGGTTGACACCTTC
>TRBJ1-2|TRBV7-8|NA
CASSLLIGGYDYGYTF
TGTGCCAGCAGCTTACTCATCGGGGGGTATGACTATGGCTACACCTTC
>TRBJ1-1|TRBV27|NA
CASSSGLYGAFF
TGTGCCAGCAGTTCAGGACTATATGGAGCTTTCTTT
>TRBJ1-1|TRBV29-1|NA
CSVGQVDSSTEAFF
TGCAGCGTTGGGCAGGTCGATTCGAGCACTGAAGCTTTCTTT
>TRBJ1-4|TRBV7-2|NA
CASSSTGIDEKLFF
TGTGCCAGCAGCTCGACAGGTATCGATGAAAAACTGTTTTTT
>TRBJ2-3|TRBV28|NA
CASRSTGTSTDTQYF
TGTGCCAGCAGATCTACAGGAACTAGCACAGATACGCAGTATTTT
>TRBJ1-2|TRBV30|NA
CAWRYSDSGYTF
TGTGCCTGGAGATACTCCGATTCCGGCTACACCTTC
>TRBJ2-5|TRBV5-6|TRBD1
CASSPRTGGKTQYF
TGTGCCAGCAGCCCACGGACAGGGGGAAAGACCCAGTACTTC
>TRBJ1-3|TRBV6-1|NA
CASSETDSRNTIYF
TGTGCCAGCAGTGAGACGGACAGCCGAAACACCATATATTTT
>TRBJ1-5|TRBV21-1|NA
CASSKTGWQPQHF
TGTGCCAGCAGCAAAACCGGTTGGCAGCCCCAGCATTTT
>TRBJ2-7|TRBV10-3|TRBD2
CAISVGLAGAEQYF
TGTGCCATCAGTGTGGGTCTAGCGGGAGCCGAGCAGTACTTC
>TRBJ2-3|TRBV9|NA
CASSVQGAPAPDTQYF
TGTGCCAGCAGCGTACAAGGGGCACCAGCCCCAGATACGCAGTATTTT
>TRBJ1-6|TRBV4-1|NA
CASSQGSGMTPLHF
TGCGCCAGCAGCCAAGGTTCGGGTATGACACCCCTCCACTTT